Below, 3 T cell receptor beta chains from the same sample are listed, as sequenced in a study of T cells in Graves' hyperthyroidism and ophthalmopathy. Regions amplified from RNA transcripts were the TCR beta CDR3 regions. TCR CDR3 underwent first-round RT-PCR with the HTBI primer set. TCRdb used MiXCR to reprocess the multiplex PCR reads, holding one entry per CDR3 protein. The sample has 250,000 or so distinct CDR3 sequences, approximately 16% seen once. Sequenced sample: blood. These receptors were obtained from a woman aged 50 to 65 with Graves' hyperthyroidism that later progressed to Graves' ophthalmopathy.

This clonotype appeared many times. The chain combines TRBV18 with TRBJ1-2, with 11 bases lining up with TRBD1. The germline CDR1 and CDR2 sequences are KGHSH and LQKENI. V trimming: 3 bases; J trimming: 7 bases; junction bases outside the gene matches: 4. The CDR3 totals 14 residues. The CDR3 spells CASSPQDRGPGYTF. CDR3 coding DNA: TGTGCCAGCTCACCCCAGGACAGGGGGCCTGGCTACACCTTC.

This clonotype showed up many times. The chain links TRBV6-1 to TRBJ1-1, with D maybe TRBD1 (5 bases). The CDR3 has 14 residues. V shed 5 bases and J shed 3 bases, with 13 bases lying between them. Germline CDR1 is MNHNS and CDR2 is SASEGT. CDR3 in amino acids: CASSHTREDTEAFF. DNA for the CDR3: TGTGCCAGCAGTCACACCAGGGAGGACACTGAAGCTTTCTTT.

This clonotype was recorded a few times. The chain is built from TRBV19 and TRBJ1-1, with 9 nucleotides matching TRBD1. V shed 1 base and J 0 bases; nucleotides not matched to a gene: 12. The CDR3 has 19 amino acids. The germline V gene has CDR1 LNHDA and CDR2 SQIVND (reference sequence). CDR3 DNA sequence: TGTGCCAGTAGTATAGGCCCGGGACAGGGTGAATGGGTGAACACTGAAGCTTTCTTT. Residues: CASSIGPGQGEWVNTEAFF.